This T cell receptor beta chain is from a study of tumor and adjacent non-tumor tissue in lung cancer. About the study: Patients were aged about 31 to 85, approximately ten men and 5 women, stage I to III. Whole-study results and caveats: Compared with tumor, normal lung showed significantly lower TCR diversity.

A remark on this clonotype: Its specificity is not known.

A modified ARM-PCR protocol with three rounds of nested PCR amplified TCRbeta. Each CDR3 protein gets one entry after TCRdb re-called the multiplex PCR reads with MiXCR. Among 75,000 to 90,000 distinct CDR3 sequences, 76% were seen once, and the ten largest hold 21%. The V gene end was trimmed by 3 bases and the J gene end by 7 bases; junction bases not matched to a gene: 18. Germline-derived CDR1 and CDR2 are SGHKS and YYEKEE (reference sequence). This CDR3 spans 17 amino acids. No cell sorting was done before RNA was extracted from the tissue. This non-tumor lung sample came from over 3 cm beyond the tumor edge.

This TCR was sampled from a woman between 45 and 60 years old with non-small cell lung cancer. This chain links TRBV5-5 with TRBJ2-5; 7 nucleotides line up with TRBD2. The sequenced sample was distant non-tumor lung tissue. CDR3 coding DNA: TGTGCCAGCAGCTCCCCCATTAGTAGCGGGTACCAACGGACCCAGTACTTC. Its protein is CASSSPISSGYQRTQYF.